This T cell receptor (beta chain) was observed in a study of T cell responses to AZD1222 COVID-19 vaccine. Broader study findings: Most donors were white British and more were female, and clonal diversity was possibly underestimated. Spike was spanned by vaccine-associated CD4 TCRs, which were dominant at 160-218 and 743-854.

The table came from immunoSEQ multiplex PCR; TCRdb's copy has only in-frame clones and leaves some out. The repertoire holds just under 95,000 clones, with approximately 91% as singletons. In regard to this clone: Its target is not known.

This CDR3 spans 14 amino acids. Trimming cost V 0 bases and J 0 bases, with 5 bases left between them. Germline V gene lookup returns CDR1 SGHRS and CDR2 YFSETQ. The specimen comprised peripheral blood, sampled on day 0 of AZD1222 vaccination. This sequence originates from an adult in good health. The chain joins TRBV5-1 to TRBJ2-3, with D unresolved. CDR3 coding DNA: TGCGCCAGCAGCTTGGCTCAGAGCACAGATACGCAGTATTTT. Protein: CASSLAQSTDTQYF.